These T cell receptor beta chains were read from a single sample in a study of blood T cell repertoires in COVID-19. This table comes from immunoSEQ multiplex PCR, and its TCRdb copy is limited to in-frame clones, with some not included. The profile shows 150,000 to 190,000 clones, 80% to 90% of them singletons. Sequenced sample: peripheral blood. The receptors originated from a woman in her seventies with acute or convalescent COVID-19. CDR3s include the opening cysteine and the closing phenylalanine or tryptophan. D genes are given only for firm matches. The size entry is marked missing in some rows and otherwise reads once, few, many or a size class.

clone size,D gene,J gene,V gene,CDR3 DNA,CDR3 protein
.,TRBD1,TRBJ1-2,TRBV5-6,TGTGCCAGCAGCCTGGGACAGCTTTATAACTATGGCTACACCTTC,CASSLGQLYNYGYTF
.,.,TRBJ2-3,TRBV6-2/TRBV6-3,TGTGCCAGCAGTTACCCTGGGGTCAGGGTCGCAGATACGCAGTATTTT,CASSYPGVRVADTQYF
.,TRBD2,TRBJ2-1,TRBV24-1,TGTGCCACCAGTGACCCCGGCTCCGGAGCGGGGGGGATGGGGCAGTTCTTC,CATSDPGSGAGGMGQFF
.,TRBD1,TRBJ1-3,TRBV13,TGTGCCAGCAGTTTTTGGACAGGGGGAAACACCATATATTTT,CASSFWTGGNTIYF
.,.,TRBJ1-3,TRBV30,TGTGCCTGGGCTACGGGGGGGAACACCATATATTTT,CAWATGGNTIYF
.,TRBD2,TRBJ2-1,TRBV19,TGTGCCAGTAGTCCTGACGTAGGTGGTAGCGGGGGCCGGTACAATGAGCAGTTCTTC,CASSPDVGGSGGRYNEQFF
once,TRBD1,TRBJ1-4,TRBV4-3,TGCGCCAGCAGCCCCACCTCGGGACAGGGGAGTGAAAAACTGTTTTTT,CASSPTSGQGSEKLFF
.,TRBD1,TRBJ2-1,TRBV6-5,TGTGCCAGCAAGGGTGTCGGGACAGGTTACAATGAGCAGTTCTTC,CASKGVGTGYNEQFF
.,TRBD2,TRBJ2-7,TRBV4-2,TGTGCCAGCAGCCAAGACCTATCGTGGGGTATAGCGGGGGTAAACTACGAGCAGTACTTC,CASSQDLSWGIAGVNYEQYF
.,.,TRBJ2-4,TRBV29-1,TGCAGCGCCCAGTCGACCAAAAACATTCAGTACTTC,CSAQSTKNIQYF
.,TRBD1,TRBJ2-7,TRBV20-1,TGCAGTGCTAGTCGGACAGGAGCCTACGAGCAGTACTTC,CSASRTGAYEQYF
.,TRBD2,TRBJ2-5,TRBV7-2,TGTGCCAGCAGTCTAGCGGGGGGTAGGACCCAGTACTTC,CASSLAGGRTQYF
.,TRBD1,TRBJ1-5,TRBV19,TGTGCCAGTAGGCCGGGACAGTATAGCAATCAGCCCCAGCATTTT,CASRPGQYSNQPQHF
.,TRBD1,TRBJ1-2,TRBV2,TGTGCCAGCAGGGCGGGACAGGGAAACTATGGCTACACCTTC,CASRAGQGNYGYTF
.,TRBD1,TRBJ1-6,TRBV11-2,TGTGCCAGCAGCTTATCCGGACAGGGGAATTCACCCCTCCACTTT,CASSLSGQGNSPLHF
.,TRBD1,TRBJ1-2,TRBV4-3,TGCGCCAGCAGCCAAGATAGTATAGGGACAGGCTTTGCTAACTATGGCTACACCTTC,CASSQDSIGTGFANYGYTF
.,.,TRBJ1-1,TRBV19,TGTGCCAGTAGTATTTGGGGCAACACTGAAGCTTTCTTT,CASSIWGNTEAFF
.,TRBD1,TRBJ1-2,TRBV24-1,TGTGCCACCAGTGATAGTGGACAGGGGGATATGGCGGGCTACACCTTC,CATSDSGQGDMAGYTF
.,.,TRBJ1-5,TRBV9,TGTGCCAGCAGCGCAGGGTTGAGTCAGCCCCAGCATTTT,CASSAGLSQPQHF
.,TRBD2,TRBJ2-7,TRBV4-1,TGCGCCAGCAGCCGAGAAGCGGGGATGGGCTACGAGCAGTACTTC,CASSREAGMGYEQYF
.,.,TRBJ1-3,TRBV2,TGTGCCAGCAGTGCGGGGGACGGAAACACCATATATTTT,CASSAGDGNTIYF
.,.,TRBJ2-1,TRBV20-1,TGCAGTGCCTTCCTAGACAATGAGCAGTTCTTC,CSAFLDNEQFF
.,.,TRBJ2-7,TRBV11-2,TGTGCCAGCAGCTTACCGGGAGCCGTCTACGAGCAGTACTTC,CASSLPGAVYEQYF
.,.,TRBJ1-6,TRBV2,TGTGCCAGCAGGGCCCAGACAGGCTTCGGGGATTCACCCCTCCACTTT,CASRAQTGFGDSPLHF
once,.,TRBJ1-1,TRBV28,TGTGCCAGCAGTAAACAGGGTCTCACTGAAGCTTTCTTT,CASSKQGLTEAFF
few,.,TRBJ1-5,TRBV2,TGTGCCAGCTCTATGCAGGAACTTAGCAATCAGCCCCAGCATTTT,CASSMQELSNQPQHF
.,TRBD1,TRBJ1-2,TRBV28,TGTGCCAGCAGTCCAGGACAGGGGGCTTTCTATGGCTACACCTTC,CASSPGQGAFYGYTF
.,.,TRBJ2-1,TRBV18,TGTGCCAGCTCCGAAAGGGGGGGGTATGAGCAGTTCTTC,CASSERGGYEQFF
.,TRBD1,TRBJ1-1,TRBV13,TGTGCCAGCAGCTTACAAGGGGGCGGTCTCCCTTGGTTT,CASSLQGGGLPWF
.,TRBD1,TRBJ1-1,TRBV6-1,TGTGCCAGCAGTGAAGTGGGACAGGCGAACACTGAAGCTTTCTTT,CASSEVGQANTEAFF
.,TRBD1,TRBJ2-3,TRBV5-8,TGTGCCAGCAACCGAGACAGGGTCGAGACAGATACGCAGTATTTT,CASNRDRVETDTQYF
.,.,TRBJ1-1,TRBV12-3/TRBV12-4,TGTGCCAGCGCTACAGGGCGGACTGAAGCTTTCTTT,CASATGRTEAFF
.,.,TRBJ1-6,TRBV7-8,TGTGCCAGCAGCCCCAGAGGCTCCTATAATTCACCCCTCCACTTT,CASSPRGSYNSPLHF
.,.,TRBJ2-5,TRBV5-6,TGTGCCAGCAGCCGGATGGACAGCCCGGGCTTAGGGACCCAGTACTTC,CASSRMDSPGLGTQYF
.,TRBD2,TRBJ2-1,TRBV19,TGTGCCAGTAGTACCCGACTAGCGGGGACCAATGAGCAGTTCTTC,CASSTRLAGTNEQFF